This note documents a single T cell receptor (beta chain) sequence. Its antigen is not known. The data derive from a study of post-analysis software for immune sequencing data. Unique molecular identifiers tagged the TCR beta cDNA libraries. TCRdb used MiXCR to reprocess the PCR reads, holding one entry per CDR3 protein. The sample yields roughly 800,000 distinct CDR3 sequences, about 50% seen once. Findings and limits, study-wide: Elevated frequency relative to controls characterized roughly 5 TRBV segments in patients, TRBV5-6, TRBV5-1 and TRBV20-1 among them. F-measure co-clustering was strong for batch-matched samples.

CDR1 is SGHRS, CDR2 YFSETQ, per germline. This CDR3 has 15 residues. V dropped 0 bases and J dropped 4 bases, with 14 bases sitting between them. The sample comprised blood. The V and J genes are TRBV5-1 and TRBJ2-7, with a weak D call TRBD1 (5 bases). This clonotype was obtained from a girl between 5 and 17 years old with multiple sclerosis. The CDR3 is CASSLAGQGWYEQYF. For the CDR3, the DNA is TGCGCCAGCAGCTTGGCCGGGCAGGGTTGGTACGAGCAGTACTTC.